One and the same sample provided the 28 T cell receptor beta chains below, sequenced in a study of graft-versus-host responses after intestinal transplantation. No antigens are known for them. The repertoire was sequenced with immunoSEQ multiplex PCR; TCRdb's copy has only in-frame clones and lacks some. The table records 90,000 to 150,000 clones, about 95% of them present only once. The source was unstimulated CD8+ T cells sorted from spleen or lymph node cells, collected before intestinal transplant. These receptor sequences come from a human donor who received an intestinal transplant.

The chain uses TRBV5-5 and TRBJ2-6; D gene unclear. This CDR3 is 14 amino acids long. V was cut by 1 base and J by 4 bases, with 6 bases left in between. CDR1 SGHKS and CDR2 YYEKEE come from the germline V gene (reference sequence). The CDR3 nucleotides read TGTGCCAGCAGCTTGATACAAGGGGCCAACGTCCTGACTTTC. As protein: CASSLIQGANVLTF.

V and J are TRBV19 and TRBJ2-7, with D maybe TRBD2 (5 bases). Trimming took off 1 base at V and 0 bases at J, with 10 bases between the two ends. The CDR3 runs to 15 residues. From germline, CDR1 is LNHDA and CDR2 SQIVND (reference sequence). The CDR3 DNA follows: TGTGCCAGTAGTATAGGGTTAGGGAGCTCCTACGAGCAGTACTTC. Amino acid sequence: CASSIGLGSSYEQYF. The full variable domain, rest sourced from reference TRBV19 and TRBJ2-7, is DGGITQSPKYLFRKEGQNVTLSCEQNLNHDAMYWYRQDPGQGLRLIYYSQIVNDFQKGDIAEGYSVSREKKESFPLTVTSAQKNPTAFYLCASSIGLGSSYEQYFGPGTRLTVT.

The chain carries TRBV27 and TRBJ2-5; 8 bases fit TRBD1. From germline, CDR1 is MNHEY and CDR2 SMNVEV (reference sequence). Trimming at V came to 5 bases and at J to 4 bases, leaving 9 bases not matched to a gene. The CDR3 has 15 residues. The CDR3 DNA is TGTGCCAGCAGTACGACAGGGGAAGGTATAGAGACCCAGTACTTC. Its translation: CASSTTGEGIETQYF.

CDR3 protein: CASSTGPKSTDTQYF. Written as DNA, the CDR3 is TGTGCCAGTAGTACTGGCCCCAAAAGCACAGATACGCAGTATTTT. The V and J genes are TRBV19 and TRBJ2-3; D remains unclear. V was shortened by 4 bases and J by 0 bases, with 11 bases between the two germline ends. The CDR3 contains 15 residues. Germline values: CDR1 LNHDA, CDR2 SQIVND (reference sequence).

CDR3 in amino acids: CASSYRVGNEQFF. The DNA for the CDR3 is TGTGCCAGCAGTTACAGGGTCGGGAATGAGCAGTTCTTC. J is TRBJ2-1 and V is TRBV6-5; D not certain. Germline V gene lookup returns CDR1 MNHEY and CDR2 SVGAGI. Deletions cut 2 bases from V and 7 bases from J, with 9 bases between. The CDR3 is 13 residues long.

CDR3 region: CASSVGDSSYNEQFF. The CDR3 DNA is TGTGCCAGCAGCGTCGGCGATAGCTCCTACAATGAGCAGTTCTTC. The chain is built from TRBV9 and TRBJ2-1; D remains unclear. Trimming removed 2 bases from V and 0 bases from J, with 9 bases in between. Germline assignment: CDR1 SGDLS and CDR2 YYNGEE. This CDR3 comprises 15 residues.

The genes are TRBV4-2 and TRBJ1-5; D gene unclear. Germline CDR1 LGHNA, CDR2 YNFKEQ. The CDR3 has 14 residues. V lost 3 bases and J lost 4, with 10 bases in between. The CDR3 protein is CASSQGSPNQPQHF. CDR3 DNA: TGTGCCAGCAGCCAGGGCAGTCCTAATCAGCCCCAGCATTTT.

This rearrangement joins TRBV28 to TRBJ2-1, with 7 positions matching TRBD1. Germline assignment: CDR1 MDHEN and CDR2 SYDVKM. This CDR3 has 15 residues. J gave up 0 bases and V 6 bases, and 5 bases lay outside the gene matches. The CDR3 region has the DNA TGTGCCAGCAGGACAGGGATAAGCTCCTACAATGAGCAGTTCTTC. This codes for CASRTGISSYNEQFF.

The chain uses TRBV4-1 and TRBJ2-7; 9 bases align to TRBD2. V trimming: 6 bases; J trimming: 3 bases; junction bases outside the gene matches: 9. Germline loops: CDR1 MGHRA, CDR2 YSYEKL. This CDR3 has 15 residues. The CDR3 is CASSSLAGSIYEQYF. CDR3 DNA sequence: TGCGCCAGCAGTTCCCTAGCGGGGTCAATCTACGAGCAGTACTTC.

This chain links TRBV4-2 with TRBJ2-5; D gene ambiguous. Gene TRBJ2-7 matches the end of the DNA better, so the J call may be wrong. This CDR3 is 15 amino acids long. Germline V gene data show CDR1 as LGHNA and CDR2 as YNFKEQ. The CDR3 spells CASSQEGNFNYEQYF. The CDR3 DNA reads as TGTGCCAGCAGCCAAGAGGGTAATTTTAACTACGAGCAGTACTTC.

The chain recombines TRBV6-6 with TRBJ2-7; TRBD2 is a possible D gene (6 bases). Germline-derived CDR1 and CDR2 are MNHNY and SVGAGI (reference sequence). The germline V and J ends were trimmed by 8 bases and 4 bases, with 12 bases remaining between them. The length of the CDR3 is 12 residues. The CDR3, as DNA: TGTGCCAGCCGTGTAGGGAGGTACGAGCAGTACTTC. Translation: CASRVGRYEQYF.

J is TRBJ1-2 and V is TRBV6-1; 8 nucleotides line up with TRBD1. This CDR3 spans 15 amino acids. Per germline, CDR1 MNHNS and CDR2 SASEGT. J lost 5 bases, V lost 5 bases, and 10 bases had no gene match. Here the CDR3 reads CASSSQGALLYGYTF. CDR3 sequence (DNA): TGTGCCAGCAGTTCCCAGGGGGCTCTCCTTTATGGCTACACCTTC.

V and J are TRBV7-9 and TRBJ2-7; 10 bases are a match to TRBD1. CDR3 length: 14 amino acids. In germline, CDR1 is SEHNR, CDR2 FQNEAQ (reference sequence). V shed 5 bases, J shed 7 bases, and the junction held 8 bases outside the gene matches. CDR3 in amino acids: CASSLRQGAREQYF. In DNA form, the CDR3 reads TGTGCCAGCAGCCTCCGACAGGGGGCGCGGGAGCAGTACTTC.

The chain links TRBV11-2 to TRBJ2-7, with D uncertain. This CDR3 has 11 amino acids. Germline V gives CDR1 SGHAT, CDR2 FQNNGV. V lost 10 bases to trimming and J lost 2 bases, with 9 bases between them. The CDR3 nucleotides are TGTGCCACGCGGTTTGCCTACGAGCAGTACTTC. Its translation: CATRFAYEQYF.

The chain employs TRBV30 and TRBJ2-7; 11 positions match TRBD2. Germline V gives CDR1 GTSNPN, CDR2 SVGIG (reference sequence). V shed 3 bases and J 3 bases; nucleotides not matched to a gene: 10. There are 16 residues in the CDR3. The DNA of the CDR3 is TGTGCCTGGAGCGGTAGCGGGAGGGCCCTCTTCTACGAGCAGTACTTC. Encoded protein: CAWSGSGRALFYEQYF.

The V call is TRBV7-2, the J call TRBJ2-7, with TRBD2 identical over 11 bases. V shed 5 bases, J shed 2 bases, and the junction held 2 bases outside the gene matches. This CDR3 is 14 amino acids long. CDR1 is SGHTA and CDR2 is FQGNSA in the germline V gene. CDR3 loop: CASSTGLAAYEQYF. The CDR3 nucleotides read TGTGCCAGCAGCACGGGACTAGCGGCCTACGAGCAGTACTTC.

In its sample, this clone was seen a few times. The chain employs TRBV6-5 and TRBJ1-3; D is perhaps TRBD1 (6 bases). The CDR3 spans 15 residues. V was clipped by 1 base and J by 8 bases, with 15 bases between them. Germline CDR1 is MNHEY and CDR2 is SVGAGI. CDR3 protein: CASSYFRGAGDTIYF. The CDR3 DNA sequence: TGTGCCAGCAGTTACTTCAGGGGTGCGGGTGACACCATATATTTT.

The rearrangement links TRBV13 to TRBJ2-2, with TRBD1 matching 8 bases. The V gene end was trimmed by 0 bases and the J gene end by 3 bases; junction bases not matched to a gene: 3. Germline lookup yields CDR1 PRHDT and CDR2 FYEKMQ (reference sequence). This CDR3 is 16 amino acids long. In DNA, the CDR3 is TGTGCCAGCAGCTTAGGGGACAGGGTCGACACCGGGGAGCTGTTTTTT. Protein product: CASSLGDRVDTGELFF.

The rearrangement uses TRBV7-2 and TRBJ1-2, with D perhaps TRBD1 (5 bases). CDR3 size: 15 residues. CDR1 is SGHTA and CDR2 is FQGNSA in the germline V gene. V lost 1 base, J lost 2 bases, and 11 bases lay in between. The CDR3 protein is CASSLGLGVNYGYTF. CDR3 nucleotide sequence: TGTGCCAGCAGCTTAGGTTTAGGGGTGAACTATGGCTACACCTTC. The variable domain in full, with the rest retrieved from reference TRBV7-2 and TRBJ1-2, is GAGVSQSPSNKVTEKGKDVELRCDPISGHTALYWYRQSLGQGLEFLIYFQGNSAPDKSGLPSDRFSAERTGGSVSTLTIQRTQQEDSAVYLCASSLGLGVNYGYTFGSGTRLTVV.

Here the CDR3 DNA reads TGTGCCAGCAGCTTAGTTGCGGGGAGCTCCTACAATGAGCAGTTCTTC. Translating gives CASSLVAGSSYNEQFF. This chain links TRBV11-2 with TRBJ2-1, with D tentatively TRBD2 (6 bases). The CDR3 is 16 amino acids. CDR1 and CDR2 from the germline V gene are SGHAT and FQNNGV. V was clipped by 1 base and J by 0 bases, with 10 bases between them. Complete variable domain (other parts from reference TRBV11-2 and TRBJ2-1): EAGVAQSPRYKIIEKRQSVAFWCNPISGHATLYWYQQILGQGPKLLIQFQNNGVVDDSQLPKDRFSAERLKGVDSTLKIQPAKLEDSAVYLCASSLVAGSSYNEQFFGPGTRLTVL.

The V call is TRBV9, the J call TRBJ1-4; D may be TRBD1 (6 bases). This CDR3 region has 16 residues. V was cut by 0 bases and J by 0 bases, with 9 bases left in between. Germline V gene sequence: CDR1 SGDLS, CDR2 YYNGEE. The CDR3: CASSVGGGATNEKLFF. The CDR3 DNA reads TGTGCCAGCAGCGTAGGAGGGGGAGCAACTAATGAAAAACTGTTTTTT.

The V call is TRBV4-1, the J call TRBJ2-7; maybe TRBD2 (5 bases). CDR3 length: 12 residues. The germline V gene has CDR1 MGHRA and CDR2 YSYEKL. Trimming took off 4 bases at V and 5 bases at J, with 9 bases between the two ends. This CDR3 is CASSPVSDEQYF. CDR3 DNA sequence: TGCGCCAGCAGCCCCGTTAGCGACGAGCAGTACTTC.

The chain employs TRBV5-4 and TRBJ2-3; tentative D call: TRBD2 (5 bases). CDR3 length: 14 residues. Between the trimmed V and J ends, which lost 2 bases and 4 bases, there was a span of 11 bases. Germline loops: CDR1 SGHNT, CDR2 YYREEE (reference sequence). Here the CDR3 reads CASSFGGSADTQYF. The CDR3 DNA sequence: TGTGCCAGCAGCTTTGGTGGGAGCGCAGATACGCAGTATTTT.

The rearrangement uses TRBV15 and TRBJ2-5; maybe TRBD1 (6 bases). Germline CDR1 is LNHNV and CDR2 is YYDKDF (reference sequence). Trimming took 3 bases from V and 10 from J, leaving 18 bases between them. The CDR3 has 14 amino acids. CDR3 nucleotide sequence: TGTGCCACCAGCAGCGGGTCTACCAGGGGCGACCAGTACTTC. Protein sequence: CATSSGSTRGDQYF.

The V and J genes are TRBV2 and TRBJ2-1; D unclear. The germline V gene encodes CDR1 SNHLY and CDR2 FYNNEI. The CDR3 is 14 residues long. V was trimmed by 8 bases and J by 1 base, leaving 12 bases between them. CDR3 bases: TGTGCCAGCCTTCCTTTGCGATCCTACAATGAGCAGTTCTTC. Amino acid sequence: CASLPLRSYNEQFF.

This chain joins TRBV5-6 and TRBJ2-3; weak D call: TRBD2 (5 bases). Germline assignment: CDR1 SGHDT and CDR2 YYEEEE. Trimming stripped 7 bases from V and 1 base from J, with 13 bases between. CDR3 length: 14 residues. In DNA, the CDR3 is TGTGCCAGCTCCTTACCCGGGGGCACAGATACGCAGTATTTT. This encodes CASSLPGGTDTQYF.

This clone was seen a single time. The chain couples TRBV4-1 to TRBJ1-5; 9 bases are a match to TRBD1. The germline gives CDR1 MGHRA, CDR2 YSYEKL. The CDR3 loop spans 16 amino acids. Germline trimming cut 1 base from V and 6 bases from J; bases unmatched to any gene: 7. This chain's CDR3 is CASSQAWTGVSQPQHF. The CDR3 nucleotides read TGCGCCAGCAGCCAAGCCTGGACAGGGGTGAGTCAGCCCCAGCATTTT.

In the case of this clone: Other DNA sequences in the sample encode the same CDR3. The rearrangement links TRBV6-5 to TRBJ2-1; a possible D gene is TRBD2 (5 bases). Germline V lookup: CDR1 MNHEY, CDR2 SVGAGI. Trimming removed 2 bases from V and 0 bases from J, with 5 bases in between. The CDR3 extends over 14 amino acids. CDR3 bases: TGTGCCAGCAGTTACAGCGGCTCCTACAATGAGCAGTTCTTC. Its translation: CASSYSGSYNEQFF.